This TCR beta chain emerged from a study of blood T cells in healthy people across ages. It was with a sample-barcoded 5' primer and a J-beta primer mix that a second PCR of about 6 to 12 cycles was run. One entry per CDR3 protein results from TCRdb running MiXCR on the 5' RACE reads. The sample lists 800,000 to 900,000 distinct CDR3 sequences, around 62% occurring once. Study results and caveats: A greater number of naive CD4+ cells and higher diversity distinguished long-lived donors from aged donors. Naive T cell percentage and TCR beta diversity correlated strongly. Older age went with lower TCR beta diversity per million T cells, in a roughly linear way.

Details on this clonotype: Its antigen is not identified.

The CDR3 runs 16 residues. Trimming took off 1 base at V and 4 bases at J, with 11 bases between the two ends. The sequence was obtained from a man between 25 and 39 years old in good health. Sequenced material: blood. This chain links TRBV12-3 or TRBV12-4 with TRBJ1-6; D is perhaps TRBD1 (5 bases). The CDR3 loop is CASSLDRTRYNSPLHF. The CDR3 DNA is TGTGCCAGCAGTTTAGATCGGACAAGGTATAATTCACCCCTCCACTTT.